These 16 T cell receptor beta chains share one sample of origin, sequenced in a study of T cell repertoires in cytomegalovirus infection. These receptors' antigens are unknown. From the reads, TCRdb called clonotypes with MiXCR, one entry per CDR3 protein. The table lists 46,000 or so distinct CDR3 sequences, more than 20% of them singletons. Material: PBMCs, sequenced either directly or after in vitro stimulation (not recorded which). These receptor sequences come from a human donor in good health (CMV status not recorded). Some clones in this sample may be carry-over from other donors' samples.

This clonotype was picked up many times. V and J are TRBV7-2 and TRBJ2-3; the match to TRBD2 covers 10 bases. CDR1 is SGHTA and CDR2 is FQGNSA in the germline V gene. This CDR3 region has 16 residues. Losses at the gene ends were 5 bases for V and 0 bases for J; bases not matched to a gene: 5. CDR3 loop: CASSPTSGASTDTQYF. The CDR3 DNA reads TGTGCCAGCAGCCCTACTAGCGGGGCTAGCACAGATACGCAGTATTTT.

This clonotype was seen a few times. In DNA, the CDR3 is TGTGCCAGTAGTGTCCTTAAGGGGCCATATGGCTACACCTTC. This codes for CASSVLKGPYGYTF. This chain links TRBV19 with TRBJ1-2; TRBD1 might be the D (5 bases). Germline values: CDR1 LNHDA, CDR2 SQIVND (reference sequence). V lost 5 bases, J lost 5 bases, and 15 bases lay in between. The CDR3 sequence is 14 residues long.

This clonotype occurred a few times. The J gene is TRBJ2-1, the V gene TRBV19, with 13 bases fitting TRBD2. V gave up 9 bases and J gave up 10 bases; unmatched junction bases: 9. There are 14 residues in the CDR3. Germline V gene lookup returns CDR1 LNHDA and CDR2 SQIVND (reference sequence). The CDR3: CASTRTSGSGEQFF. CDR3 DNA: TGTGCCAGCACTAGGACTAGCGGGAGCGGAGAGCAGTTCTTC. The entire variable domain, with the rest obtained from reference TRBV19 and TRBJ2-1, is as follows: DGGITQSPKYLFRKEGQNVTLSCEQNLNHDAMYWYRQDPGQGLRLIYYSQIVNDFQKGDIAEGYSVSREKKESFPLTVTSAQKNPTAFYLCASTRTSGSGEQFFGPGTRLTVL.

There are many counts of this clonotype. The rearrangement joins TRBV9 to TRBJ2-3; 9 bases line up with TRBD1. The CDR3 covers 18 residues. The J segment lost 5 bases and the V segment lost 2 bases, leaving 15 bases of the junction unmatched. Per germline, CDR1 SGDLS and CDR2 YYNGEE. CDR3 sequence: CASSVHPAPGQGEDTQYF. The CDR3 DNA reads as TGTGCCAGCAGCGTTCACCCCGCACCGGGACAGGGAGAAGATACGCAGTATTTT.

This clonotype was observed at least ten times. The genes are TRBV15 and TRBJ1-1, with D perhaps matching TRBD1 (5 bases). CDR1 and CDR2 (germline): LNHNV, YYDKDF (reference sequence). The CDR3 is 13 residues long. Trimming removed 2 bases from V and 1 base from J, with 5 bases in between. CDR3 in DNA: TGTGCCACCAGCAGAACAGGGAACACTGAAGCTTTCTTT. Its protein is CATSRTGNTEAFF.

By share, this clonotype ranks as medium-sized. The chain joins TRBV7-2 to TRBJ2-1, with 7 bases matching TRBD2. J was trimmed by 5 bases and V by 1 base; bases with no gene match: 11. Per germline, CDR1 SGHTA and CDR2 FQGNSA. The CDR3 loop spans 17 amino acids. CDR3 residues: CASSLVASGGRNNEQFF. The CDR3 nucleotides read TGTGCCAGCAGCTTAGTGGCTAGCGGAGGACGGAACAATGAGCAGTTCTTC.

The chain employs TRBV20-1 and TRBJ2-1; 9 bases map to TRBD1. The V gene's germline CDR1 is DFQATT and CDR2 SNEGSKA (reference sequence). Trimming at V came to 1 base and at J to 4 bases, leaving 2 bases not matched to a gene. The CDR3 is made up of 14 amino acids. The CDR3 DNA reads as TGCAGTGCTAGAGGACAGGGGGGTTACAATGAGCAGTTCTTC. Translation: CSARGQGGYNEQFF.

Only a few counts were recorded for this clonotype. V and J are TRBV4-1 and TRBJ2-5; no firm D call. Germline CDR1 reads MGHRA; CDR2 reads YSYEKL. The ends were cut back, 1 base at V and 7 bases at J, with 19 bases in the middle. The CDR3 is made up of 16 amino acids. CDR3 DNA sequence: TGCGCCAGCAGCCAAGTATGGGCCGTTGGAGAGAGGACCCAGTACTTC. Translation gives CASSQVWAVGERTQYF.

CDR3 sequence reads: CASSRPQGSGGADGELFF. The CDR3 coding sequence is TGTGCCAGCAGCCGCCCCCAGGGTAGCGGGGGGGCCGACGGGGAGCTGTTTTTT. V is TRBV7-4 and J is TRBJ2-2; 11 bases match TRBD2. Unmatched junction bases numbered 15, after V lost 5 bases and J lost 7 bases. Germline CDR1 is SGHVT and CDR2 is SQSDAQ. The CDR3 has 18 residues.

The gene calls are TRBV29-1 and TRBJ2-4; 7 bases match TRBD1. The CDR3 length is 11 residues. V trimming: 7 bases; J trimming: 5 bases; junction bases outside the gene matches: 2. Per germline, CDR1 SQVTM and CDR2 ANQGSEA. The CDR3 spells CSAGTENIQYF. CDR3 sequence (DNA): TGCAGCGCTGGGACAGAAAACATTCAGTACTTC.

This clonotype has ten or more counts. The J gene is TRBJ1-2, the V gene TRBV5-5; unclear D gene. Germline V gene data show CDR1 as SGHKS and CDR2 as YYEKEE (reference sequence). This CDR3 has 15 amino acids. Trimming took off 0 bases at V and 0 bases at J, with 9 bases between the two ends. In nucleotides, the CDR3 is TGTGCCAGCAGCTTGGCCGTCCGTACTAACTATGGCTACACCTTC. This gives the protein CASSLAVRTNYGYTF.

This clonotype was counted many times. The chain employs TRBV7-9 and TRBJ1-6; no reliable D call. Germline-derived CDR1 and CDR2 are SEHNR and FQNEAQ (reference sequence). There are 17 residues in the CDR3. Trimming shortened V by 4 bases and J by 9 bases, and 22 bases separated the two germline ends. The CDR3 loop is CASSSHDSRGSGSPLHF. The CDR3 region has the DNA TGTGCCAGCAGCTCTCACGACTCACGAGGCTCGGGTTCACCCCTCCACTTT.

The V and J genes are TRBV12-3 or TRBV12-4 and TRBJ1-1; D not resolved. The CDR3 has 14 residues. With 3 bases removed from V and 1 base from J, the gap between germline ends came to 9 bases. CDR3: CASSFTQRNTEAFF. The CDR3 nucleotides are TGTGCCAGCAGTTTCACACAGCGGAACACTGAAGCTTTCTTT.

This clonotype showed up just a few times. J is TRBJ2-4 and V is TRBV19, with TRBD2 matching over 8 bases. Germline assignment: CDR1 LNHDA and CDR2 SQIVND (reference sequence). J gave up 8 bases and V 6 bases, and 21 bases lay outside the gene matches. The CDR3 has 18 residues. The chain's CDR3 is CASRGLAGQADSYDIQYF. The DNA of the CDR3 is TGTGCCAGTAGAGGGCTAGCGGGCCAAGCCGATTCCTATGACATTCAGTACTTC.

In its sample, this clonotype was seen many times. V gene TRBV12-3 or TRBV12-4 combines with J gene TRBJ2-6; no reliable D call. The V and J ends lost 2 bases and 2 bases respectively, with 7 bases between them. The CDR3 spans 15 residues. The CDR3 bases are TGTGCCAGCAGTTTATCTGAGGCTGGGGCCAACGTCCTGACTTTC. Translated, it gives CASSLSEAGANVLTF.

This clonotype occurred a few times. V is TRBV20-1 and J is TRBJ2-3, with D possibly matching TRBD2 (7 bases). The germline V and J ends were trimmed by 8 bases and 8 bases, with 20 bases remaining between them. The germline CDR1 and CDR2 sequences are DFQATT and SNEGSKA (reference sequence). CDR3 length equals 13 residues. The CDR3, as DNA: TGCAGTCTAAACGTGGGGGGGCACGGTACGCAGTATTTT. This gives the protein CSLNVGGHGTQYF.